What follows describes a single TCR beta chain. Its antigen is not identified. Authors' analysis steps: ImmunoSEQ output held junction-only sequences without quality scores, so filtering differed. Measured with immunoSEQ multiplex PCR; TCRdb has only the in-frame clones, and not every one. The DNA gave D and trimming, while V, J and clone size come from that table. The table lists about 480,000 clones, roughly 79% of them singletons, with around 12% in the top ten. Germline CDR1 reads SNHLY; CDR2 reads FYNNEI. CDR3 length equals 15 residues. With 7 bases removed from V and 0 bases from J, the gap between germline ends came to 13 bases. The source of the sample is a study of shared clonotypes between healthy human individuals. About the study: Contributing individuals were two females and a few males aged 18 to 49.

Study-wide findings and caveats: Sampling used blood alone; tissue repertoires probably differ.

The sequence came from a woman aged 35 to 49 in good health. Some clones in this sample may be carry-over from other donors' samples. This chain uses TRBV2 with TRBJ1-3; D gene uncertain. Sample: PBMCs. CDR3 sequence (DNA): TGTGCCAGCAAAGAACGGGCGGGCTCTGGAAACACCATATATTTT. This codes for CASKERAGSGNTIYF.